The 21 T cell receptor beta chains reported below all come from one sample, sequenced in a study of T-cell reconstitution after alpha-beta-depleted transplantation in children. A library of TCRbeta sequences, prepared with unique molecular identifiers, was generated. In TCRdb, the PCR reads were re-called with MiXCR into one record per CDR3 protein. Here the sample spans approximately 490,000 distinct CDR3 sequences, over 9.5% being singletons. This material consisted of PBMCs, taken before TCRalphabeta/CD19-depleted stem cell transplant. The origin of the receptors is a child aged 2-15 years with inherited bone marrow failure, due to receive a stem cell transplant.

This clonotype was observed many times. This chain links TRBV4-3 with TRBJ1-1; 8 bases align to TRBD1. Looked up from germline, CDR1 is LGHNA and CDR2 is YSLEER. This CDR3 is 15 amino acids long. With 6 bases clipped from V and 0 bases from J, the junction kept 6 bases outside the gene matches. The DNA of the CDR3 is TGCGCCAGCAGGGAGGACAGGGTCATGAACACTGAAGCTTTCTTT. Its protein product is CASREDRVMNTEAFF.

This clonotype was recorded at least ten times. The chain combines TRBV7-2 with TRBJ1-5; D gene uncertain. Germline assignment: CDR1 SGHTA and CDR2 FQGNSA. Between the trimmed V and J ends, which lost 1 base and 0 bases, there was a span of 10 bases. This CDR3 has 16 residues. The CDR3 region has the DNA TGTGCCAGCAGCTTAGACGGACCGTATAGCAATCAGCCCCAGCATTTT. This encodes CASSLDGPYSNQPQHF. The full variable domain, with the rest looked up from reference TRBV7-2 and TRBJ1-5, is GAGVSQSPSNKVTEKGKDVELRCDPISGHTALYWYRQSLGQGLEFLIYFQGNSAPDKSGLPSDRFSAERTGGSVSTLTIQRTQQEDSAVYLCASSLDGPYSNQPQHFGDGTRLSIL.

This clonotype has ten or more counts. The V call is TRBV11-3, the J call TRBJ2-3; D gene unclear. From germline, CDR1 is SGHNT and CDR2 YENEEA. CDR3 size: 13 residues. V was trimmed by 2 bases and J by 5 bases, leaving 8 bases between them. The CDR3 reads CASSLHGIDTQYF. The CDR3 DNA sequence: TGTGCCAGCAGCTTACACGGAATAGATACGCAGTATTTT.

This clonotype came up many times. J is TRBJ1-1 and V is TRBV4-1, with a weak D call TRBD1 (6 bases). The CDR3 spans 16 residues. Looked up from germline, CDR1 is MGHRA and CDR2 is YSYEKL. V lost 0 bases to trimming and J lost 5 bases, with 16 bases between them. The CDR3 sequence: CASSQEMQGGRTEAFF. The CDR3, as DNA: TGCGCCAGCAGCCAAGAAATGCAAGGGGGTCGAACTGAAGCTTTCTTT.

This clonotype has ten or more counts. The V gene is TRBV15, the J gene TRBJ2-1, with D perhaps matching TRBD1 or TRBD2 (5 bases each). The V end was cut by 1 base, the J end by 12 bases, with 10 bases between. This CDR3 region has 12 residues. Germline lookup yields CDR1 LNHNV and CDR2 YYDKDF (reference sequence). In DNA form, the CDR3 reads TGTGCCACCAGCAGAGGGGACGGGCCGCAGTTCTTC. Translating gives CATSRGDGPQFF. Variable domain in full (rest from reference TRBV15 and TRBJ2-1): DAMVIQNPRYQVTQFGKPVTLSCSQTLNHNVMYWYQQKSSQAPKLLFHYYDKDFNNEADTPDNFQSRRPNTSFCFLDIRSPGLGDTAMYLCATSRGDGPQFFGPGTRLTVL.

Ten or more counts support this clonotype. The chain has TRBV11-1 and TRBJ2-1, with D tentatively TRBD2 (5 bases). Germline values: CDR1 SGHAT, CDR2 FQDESV (reference sequence). This CDR3 is built from 19 residues. V lost 3 bases and J 0 bases, leaving 21 bases between the germline ends. This chain's CDR3 is CASSFVGGVRDGSYNEQFF. For the CDR3, the DNA is TGTGCCAGCAGCTTTGTAGGTGGGGTACGGGATGGCTCCTACAATGAGCAGTTCTTC.

Ten or more counts support this clonotype. This chain uses TRBV7-2 with TRBJ2-3, with 9 bases aligning to TRBD2. Germline V gene lookup returns CDR1 SGHTA and CDR2 FQGNSA. The CDR3 extends over 15 amino acids. V lost 3 bases, J lost 9 bases, and 10 bases stayed unmatched. The DNA for the CDR3 is TGTGCCAGCAGCTTCCCAGCGGGAGGCCCCCTGACGCAGTATTTT. Translated, it gives CASSFPAGGPLTQYF.

This clonotype was detected ten times or more. The chain links TRBV12-3 or TRBV12-4 to TRBJ2-5, with 7 bases identical to TRBD1. The CDR3 is 14 amino acids. The J segment lost 1 base and the V segment lost 4 bases, leaving 3 bases of the junction unmatched. CDR3 loop: CASSSRDSQETQYF. The CDR3 DNA reads as TGTGCCAGCAGTTCTCGGGACAGCCAAGAGACCCAGTACTTC.

This clonotype came up many times. The chain links TRBV20-1 to TRBJ1-1, with 8 bases matching TRBD1. V trimming: 5 bases; J trimming: 0 bases; junction bases outside the gene matches: 5. The length of the CDR3 is 14 residues. Germline lookup yields CDR1 DFQATT and CDR2 SNEGSKA (reference sequence). The CDR3 coding sequence is TGCAGTGCTGTTATGGACAGGGTGAACACTGAAGCTTTCTTT. Protein sequence: CSAVMDRVNTEAFF.

This clonotype has a count of ten or more. The chain combines TRBV27 with TRBJ1-2, with D perhaps matching TRBD1 (6 bases). CDR3 length: 15 amino acids. The V gene lost 7 bases and the J gene lost 2 bases, with 17 bases spanning the gap. Germline values: CDR1 MNHEY, CDR2 SMNVEV (reference sequence). CDR3 DNA sequence: TGTGCCAGCAAGGGGACCAGGGGCCCAAACTATGGCTACACCTTC. Protein product: CASKGTRGPNYGYTF.

This clonotype was detected many times. The V gene is TRBV20-1, the J gene TRBJ2-3, with 13 bases identical to TRBD2. The J segment lost 1 base and the V segment lost 6 bases, leaving 4 bases of the junction unmatched. The CDR3 runs to 15 residues. From germline, CDR1 is DFQATT and CDR2 SNEGSKA (reference sequence). CDR3 sequence reads: CSAEGLAGGTDTQYF. CDR3 DNA sequence: TGCAGTGCAGAAGGACTAGCGGGAGGCACAGATACGCAGTATTTT.

This clonotype has a count of ten or more. The chain links TRBV29-1 to TRBJ1-2; D is undetermined. Deletions cut 0 bases from V and 1 base from J, with 15 bases between. The CDR3 has 16 residues. The germline V gene has CDR1 SQVTM and CDR2 ANQGSEA. CDR3 in amino acids: CSVEDIRRDLNYGYTF. CDR3 nucleotide sequence: TGCAGCGTTGAAGATATCAGGCGGGATCTTAACTATGGCTACACCTTC. Supplemented by reference TRBV29-1 and TRBJ1-2, the full variable domain reads SAVISQKPSRDICQRGTSLTIQCQVDSQVTMMFWYRQQPGQSLTLIATANQGSEATYESGFVIDKFPISRPNLTFSTLTVSNMSPEDSSIYLCSVEDIRRDLNYGYTFGSGTRLTVV.

At least ten counts were recorded for this clonotype. The chain joins TRBV7-8 to TRBJ2-1, with TRBD1 as a possible D gene (7 bases). Trimming left V 6 bases short and J 4 bases short, with 16 bases between. The CDR3 is 15 residues long. Germline lookup yields CDR1 SGHVS and CDR2 FQNEAQ. This CDR3 reads CASSSRRGPYNEQFF. The CDR3 DNA reads TGTGCCAGCAGTTCCCGGAGGGGGCCGTACAATGAGCAGTTCTTC.

This clonotype has a count of ten or more. This chain joins TRBV6-2 or TRBV6-3 and TRBJ1-1; D is undetermined. This CDR3 has 15 amino acids. Germline assignment: CDR1 MNHEY and CDR2 SVGEGT. V was clipped by 0 bases and J by 1 base, with 9 bases between them. The CDR3 is CASSYSQQSNTEAFF. The CDR3 DNA reads as TGTGCCAGCAGTTACTCGCAGCAGTCGAACACTGAAGCTTTCTTT.

This clonotype was seen a few times. J is TRBJ2-1 and V is TRBV3-1; D gene unclear. This CDR3 contains 11 residues. CDR1 and CDR2 (germline): LGHDT, YNNKEL (reference sequence). V gave up 2 bases and J gave up 9 bases, with 5 bases separating them. The CDR3 region has the DNA TGTGCCAGCAGCCAAAGTTTTGAGCAGTTCTTC. Its protein is CASSQSFEQFF.

This clonotype was found many times. The chain has TRBV12-3 or TRBV12-4 and TRBJ2-7, with TRBD1 as a possible D gene (6 bases). CDR3 size: 11 residues. The V and J ends lost 6 bases and 4 bases respectively, with 7 bases between them. The CDR3 here is CASRQGYEQYF. The DNA of the CDR3 is TGTGCCAGCAGACAGGGATACGAGCAGTACTTC.

This clonotype appeared many times. The CDR3 nucleotides read TGCGCCAGCAGCTTGGGGGGACTAGCGGGAGAAGAGACCCAGTACTTC. This translates into CASSLGGLAGEETQYF. The chain couples TRBV5-1 to TRBJ2-5; 14 bases fit TRBD2. Germline V lookup: CDR1 SGHRS, CDR2 YFSETQ. J gave up 3 bases and V 0 bases, and 1 base lay outside the gene matches. The length of the CDR3 is 16 residues.

This clonotype was detected a few times. For the CDR3, the DNA is TGTGCCTGGACGAAGCCAGGGGGTGGAAATGAGCAGTTCTTC. Encoded protein: CAWTKPGGGNEQFF. The chain is built from TRBV30 and TRBJ2-1; 7 nucleotides match TRBD1. Germline V gene lookup returns CDR1 GTSNPN and CDR2 SVGIG (reference sequence). There are 14 residues in the CDR3. V trimming: 4 bases; J trimming: 7 bases; junction bases outside the gene matches: 10.

This clonotype was picked up a small number of times. The genes are TRBV7-9 and TRBJ1-2, with a weak D call TRBD1 (5 bases). The CDR3 spans 11 residues. CDR1 is SEHNR and CDR2 is FQNEAQ in the germline V gene (reference sequence). V lost 8 bases, J lost 10 bases, and 14 bases lay in between. The CDR3 DNA reads TGTGCCAGCGTCAGGGAGGGCCACTACACCTTC. Amino acid sequence: CASVREGHYTF.

J is TRBJ2-7 and V is TRBV7-8; 7 bases match TRBD2. J gave up 4 bases and V 4 bases, and 16 bases lay outside the gene matches. The germline V gene has CDR1 SGHVS and CDR2 FQNEAQ. The CDR3 totals 17 residues. Written as DNA, the CDR3 is TGTGCCAGCAGCTCCCGTTCCGGCCGTCTAGCGGTTTACGAGCAGTACTTC. As protein: CASSSRSGRLAVYEQYF.

There are many counts of this clonotype. The gene calls are TRBV4-3 and TRBJ2-5; 10 bases map to TRBD2. Germline assignment: CDR1 LGHNA and CDR2 YSLEER. This CDR3 is 18 amino acids long. The J segment lost 2 bases and the V segment lost 2 bases, leaving 11 bases of the junction unmatched. DNA of the CDR3: TGCGCCAGCAGCCAATTTCGCGACTCACTAGCGGGGCAAGAGACCCAGTACTTC. This encodes CASSQFRDSLAGQETQYF.